This record looks at one TCR beta chain sequence and its context. These data are taken from a study of blood T cells in healthy people across ages. Alongside a J-beta primer mix, a sample-barcoded 5' primer served in a second PCR lasting roughly 7 to 11 cycles. Each cDNA molecule, via a template-switch adaptor with 12 random nucleotides, was tagged. TCRdb recomputed calls from the 5' RACE reads with MiXCR, one row per CDR3 protein. The sample has some 1.8 million distinct CDR3 sequences; around 40% are singletons. V was shortened by 6 bases and J by 8 bases, with 29 bases between the two germline ends. This CDR3 region has 18 residues. The germline gives CDR1 MNHEY, CDR2 SVGEGT.

J is TRBJ1-5 and V is TRBV6-2 or TRBV6-3; D is perhaps TRBD1 (6 bases). Sequencing was done on a sample of blood. The sequence was obtained from a human donor in good health. CDR3 in DNA: TGTGCCAGCAGCCCATCGGGACTCATAATGAAGGGGGAAAAGCCCCAGCATTTT. Protein sequence: CASSPSGLIMKGEKPQHF.